The 20 T cell receptor beta chains below all came from one sample that was sequenced in a study of CXCR3-negative and CXCR3-positive naive CD8 T cells. The method, 5' RACE with UMI labels, was used to prepare the TRB cDNA libraries. After re-calling the 5' RACE reads, TCRdb lists one entry per CDR3 protein, DNA absent. Its table lists tens of thousands of distinct CDR3 sequences. The source material was naive CXCR3- CD8+ T cells from blood. Subset specified: CD45RO-CCR7+CD27+CD95- naive CD8+ T cells lacking CXCR3 (TNR3-). The origin of the receptors is a human donor in good health. Some clones in this sample may be carry-over from other donors' samples.

This rearrangement joins TRBV4-3 to TRBJ2-5; TCRdb lists TRBD2, though no DNA is available to test this call. Germline lookup yields CDR1 LGHNA and CDR2 YSLEER. The CDR3 covers 15 residues. The CDR3 loop reads CASSQEDAREETQYF.

This CDR3 reads CASSLGTERYNEQFF. This chain links TRBV5-6 with TRBJ2-1; TCRdb designates TRBD2, a call that cannot be tested without DNA. The CDR3 length is 15 residues. CDR1 is SGHDT, CDR2 YYEEEE, per germline. The full variable domain, in which reference TRBV5-6 and TRBJ2-1 provide the parts outside the CDR3, is DAGVTQSPTHLIKTRGQQVTLRCSPKSGHDTVSWYQQALGQGPQFIFQYYEEEERQRGNFPDRFSGHQFPNYSSELNVNALLLGDSALYLCASSLGTERYNEQFFGPGTRLTVL.

The rearrangement links TRBV12-3 or TRBV12-4 to TRBJ1-5. CDR3 length equals 16 residues. CDR3 sequence: CASSLGRGQFNQPQHF.

V and J are TRBV9 and TRBJ2-4; the TCRdb D gene call, TRBD2, has no DNA to confirm it. The CDR3 sequence is 13 residues long. Per the germline V gene, CDR1 is SGDLS and CDR2 is YYNGEE. CDR3 in amino acids: CASSVGGNDIQYF.

The CDR3 reads CASSLATGSGELFF. This chain connects TRBV7-7 to TRBJ2-2; the D call of TRBD1 rests on TCRdb alone, since no DNA is present to check it. Germline V gene sequence: CDR1 SSHAT, CDR2 FNYEAQ (reference sequence). The CDR3 has 14 amino acids. The full variable domain, its missing parts supplied by reference TRBV7-7 and TRBJ2-2, is GAGVSQSPRYKVTKRGQDVTLRCDPISSHATLYWYQQALGQGPEFLTYFNYEAQPDKSGLPSDRFSAERPEGSISTLTIQRTEQRDSAMYRCASSLATGSGELFFGEGSRLTVL.

The genes are TRBV4-3 and TRBJ1-4. CDR1 and CDR2 (germline): LGHNA, YSLEER. This CDR3 is built from 16 residues. This chain's CDR3 is CASSQEEGSTNEKLFF.

The V call is TRBV4-3, the J call TRBJ1-2; TCRdb's D gene call, TRBD1, goes unchecked for lack of DNA. The germline V gene has CDR1 LGHNA and CDR2 YSLEER. The CDR3 has 14 residues. The CDR3 sequence is CASSPDAWGYGYTF.

This CDR3 is CASRDIDAWLEYF. This chain joins TRBV27 and TRBJ2-7; TCRdb selects TRBD1, and the lack of DNA leaves this call unchecked. The CDR3 contains 13 residues. Per the germline V gene, CDR1 is MNHEY and CDR2 is SMNVEV (reference sequence).

V gene TRBV10-3 combines with J gene TRBJ1-1. This CDR3 has 15 residues. Germline assignment: CDR1 ENHRY and CDR2 SYGVKD. CDR3 sequence reads: CAISAAEGLNTEAFF.

The chain combines TRBV14 with TRBJ1-1; there is no DNA to check the TCRdb D call of TRBD1. The germline V gene has CDR1 SGHDN and CDR2 FVKESK. The CDR3 loop spans 15 amino acids. Here the CDR3 reads CASSPPWQLNTEAFF.

The chain recombines TRBV9 with TRBJ1-2; TCRdb indicates TRBD1, and absent DNA this call remains unverified. Germline loops: CDR1 SGDLS, CDR2 YYNGEE. The CDR3 has 17 amino acids. CDR3 sequence reads: CASSGQQGLVYNYGYTF.

This chain joins TRBV12-3 or TRBV12-4 and TRBJ1-1; TCRdb selects TRBD1, and the lack of DNA leaves this call unchecked. The CDR3 sequence is 17 residues long. The CDR3 sequence is CASSFSMTGVMETEAFF.

The chain joins TRBV9 to TRBJ2-1. Germline V gene data show CDR1 as SGDLS and CDR2 as YYNGEE. The CDR3 sequence is 15 residues long. The CDR3 loop is CASSVGGRAYNEQFF.

This chain joins TRBV7-9 and TRBJ1-1. The CDR3 length is 12 residues. Germline V CDR1 and CDR2: SEHNR, FQNEAQ (reference sequence). CDR3: CASSPWMAEAFF.

This sequence joins TRBV6-6 and TRBJ2-1; the TCRdb call, TRBD1, lacks DNA for checking. Per the germline V gene, CDR1 is MNHNY and CDR2 is SVGAGI (reference sequence). The CDR3 length is 13 residues. CDR3 loop: CASSSTGYNEQFF.

This chain links TRBV3-1 with TRBJ2-1; TCRdb outputs TRBD1, but without DNA this stays unchecked. The length of the CDR3 is 16 residues. The germline gives CDR1 LGHDT, CDR2 YNNKEL (reference sequence). CDR3 region: CASSQETGLSYNEQFF.

The rearrangement uses TRBV7-9 and TRBJ2-1; TCRdb reports TRBD1, a call that lacks DNA to check it against. The CDR3 is made up of 15 amino acids. From germline, CDR1 is SEHNR and CDR2 FQNEAQ (reference sequence). The CDR3: CASSLVDSGNNEQFF.

The rearrangement uses TRBV29-1 and TRBJ2-7; TCRdb names TRBD2, which stays unverified in the absence of DNA. This CDR3 spans 14 amino acids. Germline-derived CDR1 and CDR2 are SQVTM and ANQGSEA. CDR3 in amino acids: CSVITSGVSYEQYF.

V usage is TRBV29-1 and J usage is TRBJ2-7; TCRdb gives TRBD1 as the D gene, but with no DNA this cannot be confirmed. The CDR3 contains 14 residues. Germline CDR1 reads SQVTM; CDR2 reads ANQGSEA. The CDR3 is CSIAEGANLYEQYF.

The CDR3 loop is CASSPEPGHPVDTQYF. This sequence joins TRBV12-3 or TRBV12-4 and TRBJ2-3; the TCRdb D gene call, TRBD1, has no DNA to confirm it. The CDR3 loop spans 16 amino acids.